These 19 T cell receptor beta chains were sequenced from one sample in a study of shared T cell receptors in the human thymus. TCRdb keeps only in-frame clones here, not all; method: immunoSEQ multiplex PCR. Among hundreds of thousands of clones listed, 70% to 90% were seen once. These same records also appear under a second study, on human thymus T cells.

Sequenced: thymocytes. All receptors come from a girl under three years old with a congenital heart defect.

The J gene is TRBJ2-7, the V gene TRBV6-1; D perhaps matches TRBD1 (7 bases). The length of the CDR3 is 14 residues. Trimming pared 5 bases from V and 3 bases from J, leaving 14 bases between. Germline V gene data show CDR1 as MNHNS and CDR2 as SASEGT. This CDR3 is CASSKGGQIYEQYF. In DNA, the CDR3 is TGTGCCAGCAGTAAGGGGGGACAGATCTACGAGCAGTACTTC.

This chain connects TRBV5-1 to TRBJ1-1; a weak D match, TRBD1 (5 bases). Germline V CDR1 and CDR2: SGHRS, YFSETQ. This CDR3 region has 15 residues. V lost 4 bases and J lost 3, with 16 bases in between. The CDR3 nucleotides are TGCGCCAGCAGCACCTCCGGAGGGGTGTACACTGAAGCTTTCTTT. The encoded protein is CASSTSGGVYTEAFF.

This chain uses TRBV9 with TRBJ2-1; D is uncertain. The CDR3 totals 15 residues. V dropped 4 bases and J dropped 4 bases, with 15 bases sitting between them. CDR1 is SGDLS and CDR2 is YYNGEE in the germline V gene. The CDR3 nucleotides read TGTGCCAGCAGCCCCCGTCAGGCTCAATACAATGAGCAGTTCTTC. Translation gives CASSPRQAQYNEQFF.

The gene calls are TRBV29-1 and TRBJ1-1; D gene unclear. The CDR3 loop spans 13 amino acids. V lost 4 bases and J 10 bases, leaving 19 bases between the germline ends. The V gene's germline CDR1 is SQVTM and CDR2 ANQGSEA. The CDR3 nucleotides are TGCAGCGTTGTCGCAGGAGGTTTTACAACAGCTTTCTTT. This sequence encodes CSVVAGGFTTAFF.

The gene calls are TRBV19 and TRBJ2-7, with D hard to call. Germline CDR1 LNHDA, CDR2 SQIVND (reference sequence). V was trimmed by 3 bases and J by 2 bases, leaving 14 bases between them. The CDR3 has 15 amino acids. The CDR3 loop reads CASSMCPGLPYEQYF. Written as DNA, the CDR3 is TGTGCCAGTAGTATGTGTCCGGGTTTACCCTACGAGCAGTACTTC.

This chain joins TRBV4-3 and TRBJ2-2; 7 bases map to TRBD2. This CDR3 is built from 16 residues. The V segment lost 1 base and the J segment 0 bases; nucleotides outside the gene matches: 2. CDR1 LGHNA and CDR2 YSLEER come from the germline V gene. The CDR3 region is CASSQVGGANTGELFF. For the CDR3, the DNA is TGCGCCAGCAGCCAAGTTGGGGGGGCGAACACCGGGGAGCTGTTTTTT.

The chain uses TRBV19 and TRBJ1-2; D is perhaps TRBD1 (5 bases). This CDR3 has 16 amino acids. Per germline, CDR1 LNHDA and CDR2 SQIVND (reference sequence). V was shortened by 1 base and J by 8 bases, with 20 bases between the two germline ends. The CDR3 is CASSIVGGASIGGYTF. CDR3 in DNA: TGTGCCAGTAGTATAGTCGGAGGGGCCAGCATCGGAGGCTACACCTTC.

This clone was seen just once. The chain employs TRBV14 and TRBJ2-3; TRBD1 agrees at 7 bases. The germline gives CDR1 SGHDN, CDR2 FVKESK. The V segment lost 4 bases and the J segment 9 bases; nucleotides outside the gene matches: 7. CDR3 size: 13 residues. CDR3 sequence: CASSRHRGNTQYF. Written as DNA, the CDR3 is TGTGCCAGCAGCCGCCACAGGGGAAACACGCAGTATTTT.

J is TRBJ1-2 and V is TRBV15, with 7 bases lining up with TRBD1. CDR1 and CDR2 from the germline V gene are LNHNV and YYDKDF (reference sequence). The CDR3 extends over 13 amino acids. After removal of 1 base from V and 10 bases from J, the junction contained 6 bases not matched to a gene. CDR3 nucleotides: TGTGCCACCAGCAGAGCCGACAGGGTCTTCTACACCTTC. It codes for CATSRADRVFYTF.

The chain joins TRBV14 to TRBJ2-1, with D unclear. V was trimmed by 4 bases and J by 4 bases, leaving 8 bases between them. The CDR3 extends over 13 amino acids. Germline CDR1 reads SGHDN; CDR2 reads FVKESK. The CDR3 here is CASSRSAYNEQFF. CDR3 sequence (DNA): TGTGCCAGCAGCCGGTCAGCGTACAATGAGCAGTTCTTC.

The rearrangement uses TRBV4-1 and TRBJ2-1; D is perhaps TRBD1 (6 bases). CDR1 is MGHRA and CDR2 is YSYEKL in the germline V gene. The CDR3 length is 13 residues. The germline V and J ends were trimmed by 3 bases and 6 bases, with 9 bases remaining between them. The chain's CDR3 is CASSQGAVNEQFF. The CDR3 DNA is TGCGCCAGCAGCCAGGGGGCGGTCAATGAGCAGTTCTTC.

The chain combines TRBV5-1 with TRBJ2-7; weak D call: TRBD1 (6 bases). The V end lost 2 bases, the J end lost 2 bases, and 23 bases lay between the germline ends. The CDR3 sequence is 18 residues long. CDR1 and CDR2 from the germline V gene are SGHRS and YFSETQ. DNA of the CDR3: TGCGCCAGCAGCTTATCCGGCATGTGGGGGCGAGAACCCTACGAGCAGTACTTC. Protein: CASSLSGMWGREPYEQYF.

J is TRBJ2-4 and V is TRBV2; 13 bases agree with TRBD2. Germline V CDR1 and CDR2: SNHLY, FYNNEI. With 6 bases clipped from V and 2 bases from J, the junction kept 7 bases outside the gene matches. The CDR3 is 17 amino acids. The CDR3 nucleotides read TGTGCCAGCAGCGAGACTAGCGGGGGGAATACCAAAAACATTCAGTACTTC. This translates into CASSETSGGNTKNIQYF.

DNA for the CDR3: TGTGCCAGCAGCCCTACTAGGACCGAGGATGGCTACACCTTC. Translated: CASSPTRTEDGYTF. The chain combines TRBV5-4 with TRBJ1-2; D remains ambiguous. The CDR3 is 14 residues long. V lost 4 bases to trimming and J lost 6 bases, with 16 bases between them. CDR1 and CDR2 (germline): SGHNT, YYREEE (reference sequence).

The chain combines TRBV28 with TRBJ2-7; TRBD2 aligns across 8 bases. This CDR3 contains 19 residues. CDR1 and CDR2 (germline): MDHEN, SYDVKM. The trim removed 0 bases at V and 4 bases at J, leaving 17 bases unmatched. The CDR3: CASSLCQQESGLGGYEQYF. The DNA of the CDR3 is TGTGCCAGCAGTTTATGCCAACAGGAGTCGGGACTAGGAGGTTACGAGCAGTACTTC.

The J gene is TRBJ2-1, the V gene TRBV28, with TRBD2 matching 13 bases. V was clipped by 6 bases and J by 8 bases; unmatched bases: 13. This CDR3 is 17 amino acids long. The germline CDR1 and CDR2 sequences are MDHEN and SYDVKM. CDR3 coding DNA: TGTGCCAGCAGGGCCAGAGGCACTAGCGGGGGGGCGGATGAGCAGTTCTTC. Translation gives CASRARGTSGGADEQFF.

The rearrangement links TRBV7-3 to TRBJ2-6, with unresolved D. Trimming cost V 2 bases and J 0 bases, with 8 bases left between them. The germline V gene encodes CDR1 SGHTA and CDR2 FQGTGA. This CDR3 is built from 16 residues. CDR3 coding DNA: TGTGCCAGCAGCTTACAAGGAGACTCTGGGGCCAACGTCCTGACTTTC. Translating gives CASSLQGDSGANVLTF. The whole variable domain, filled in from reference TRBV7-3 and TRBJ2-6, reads GAGVSQTPSNKVTEKGKYVELRCDPISGHTALYWYRQSLGQGPEFLIYFQGTGAADDSGLPNDRFFAVRPEGSVSTLKIQRTERGDSAVYLCASSLQGDSGANVLTFGAGSRLTVL.

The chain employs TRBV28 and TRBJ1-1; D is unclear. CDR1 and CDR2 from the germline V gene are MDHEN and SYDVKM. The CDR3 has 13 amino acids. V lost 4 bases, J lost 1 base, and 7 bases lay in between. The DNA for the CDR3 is TGTGCCAGCAGTTCCCCATGGAACACTGAAGCTTTCTTT. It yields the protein CASSSPWNTEAFF.

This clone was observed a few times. CDR3 nucleotides: TGTGCTAGTGCCCGGACAGGGGGCGGCTACACCTTC. This codes for CASARTGGGYTF. V gene TRBV12-5 combines with J gene TRBJ1-2; 11 bases are a match to TRBD1. This CDR3 comprises 12 residues. V lost 7 bases and J lost 8; bases outside the gene matches: 3. The germline V gene has CDR1 LGHNT and CDR2 FRNRAP.